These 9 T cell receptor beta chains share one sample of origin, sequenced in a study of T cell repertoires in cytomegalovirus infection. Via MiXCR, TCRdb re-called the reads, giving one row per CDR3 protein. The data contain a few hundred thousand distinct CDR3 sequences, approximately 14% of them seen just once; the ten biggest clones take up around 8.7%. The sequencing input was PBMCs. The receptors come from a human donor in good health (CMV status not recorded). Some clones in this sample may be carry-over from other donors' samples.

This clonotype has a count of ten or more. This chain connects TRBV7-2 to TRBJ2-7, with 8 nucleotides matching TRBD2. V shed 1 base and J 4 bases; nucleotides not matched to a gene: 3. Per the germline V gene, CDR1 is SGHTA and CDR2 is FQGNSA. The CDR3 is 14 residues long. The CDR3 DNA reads TGTGCCAGCAGCTTAGGAGCGGGAGATTACGAGCAGTACTTC. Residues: CASSLGAGDYEQYF.

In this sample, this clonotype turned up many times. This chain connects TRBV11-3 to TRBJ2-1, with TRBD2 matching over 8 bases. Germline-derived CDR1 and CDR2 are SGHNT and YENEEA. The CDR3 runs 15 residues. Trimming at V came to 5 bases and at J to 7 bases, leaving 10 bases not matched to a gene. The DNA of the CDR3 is TGTGCCAGCAGCCGGGGGGGACCGGCGGGGAATGAGCAGTTCTTC. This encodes CASSRGGPAGNEQFF.

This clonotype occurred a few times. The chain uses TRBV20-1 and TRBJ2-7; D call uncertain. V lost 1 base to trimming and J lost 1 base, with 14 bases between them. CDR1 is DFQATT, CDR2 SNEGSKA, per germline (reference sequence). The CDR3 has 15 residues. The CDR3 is CSARVEDLRSYEQYF. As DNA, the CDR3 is TGCAGTGCTAGAGTTGAGGACCTACGTTCCTACGAGCAGTACTTC.

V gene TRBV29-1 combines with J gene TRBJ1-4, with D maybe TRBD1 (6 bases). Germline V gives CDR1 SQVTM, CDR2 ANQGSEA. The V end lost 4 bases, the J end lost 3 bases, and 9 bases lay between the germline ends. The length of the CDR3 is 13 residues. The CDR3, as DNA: TGCAGCGTTGCAGACAGGCCTAATGAAAAACTGTTTTTT. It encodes CSVADRPNEKLFF.

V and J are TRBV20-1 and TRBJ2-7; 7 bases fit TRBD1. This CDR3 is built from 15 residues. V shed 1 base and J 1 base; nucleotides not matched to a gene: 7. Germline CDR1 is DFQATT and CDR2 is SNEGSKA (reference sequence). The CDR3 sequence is CSARGGQGESYEQYF. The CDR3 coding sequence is TGCAGTGCTAGAGGGGGGCAGGGGGAGTCCTACGAGCAGTACTTC.

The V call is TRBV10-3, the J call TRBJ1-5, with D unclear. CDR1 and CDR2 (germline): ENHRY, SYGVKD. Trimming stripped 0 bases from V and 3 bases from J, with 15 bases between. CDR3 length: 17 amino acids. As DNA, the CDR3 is TGTGCCATCAGTGAGTCGATGTCGGCCGGTCTCAATCAGCCCCAGCATTTT. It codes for CAISESMSAGLNQPQHF.

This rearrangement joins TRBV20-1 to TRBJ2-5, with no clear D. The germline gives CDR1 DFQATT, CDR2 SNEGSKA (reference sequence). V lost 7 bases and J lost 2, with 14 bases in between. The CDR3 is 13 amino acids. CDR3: CSVPRWGQETQYF. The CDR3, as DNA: TGCAGTGTTCCCCGGTGGGGACAAGAGACCCAGTACTTC.

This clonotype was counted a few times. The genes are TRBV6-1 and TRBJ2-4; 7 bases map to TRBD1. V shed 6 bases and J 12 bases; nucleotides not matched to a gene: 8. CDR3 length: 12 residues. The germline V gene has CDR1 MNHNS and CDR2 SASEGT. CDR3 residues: CASSLDRVTQYF. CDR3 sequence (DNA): TGTGCCAGCAGCCTAGACAGGGTTACTCAGTACTTC.

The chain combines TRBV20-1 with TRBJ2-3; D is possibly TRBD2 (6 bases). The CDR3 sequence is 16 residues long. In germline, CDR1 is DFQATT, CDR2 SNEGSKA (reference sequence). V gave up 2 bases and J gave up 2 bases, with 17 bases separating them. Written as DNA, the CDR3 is TGCAGTGCTAGAACGGTGTGGGGGGAGCTCACAGATACGCAGTATTTT. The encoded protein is CSARTVWGELTDTQYF.